Listed below are T cell receptor beta chains from one sample, sequenced in a study of cytomegalovirus exposure and HLA in healthy donors. Profiling relied on immunoSEQ multiplex PCR, and the TCRdb table lists in-frame clones only, not all of them. The data show some 200,000 clones, with 75% to 90% seen just once and approximately 6% held by the top ten. The sample comprised PBMCs. The receptors derive from a man aged 35-49 years in good health and CMV-seropositive. CDR3s include the opening cysteine and the closing phenylalanine or tryptophan. Each record gives: clone size, V gene, D gene, J gene, CDR3 protein, CDR3 DNA. The D gene is left open where the match is weak. The size entry is marked missing in some rows and otherwise reads once, few, many or a size class.

size: NA; V: TRBV7-2; D: NA; J: TRBJ2-1; CDR3: CASSLPRQVYFF; DNA: TGTGCCAGCAGCCTGCCACGACAGGTCTACTTCTTC
size: NA; V: TRBV2; D: NA; J: TRBJ2-7; CDR3: CASRETGRYEQYF; DNA: TGTGCCAGCAGAGAGACAGGACGGTACGAGCAGTACTTC
size: NA; V: TRBV5-4; D: NA; J: TRBJ2-7; CDR3: CASSSTGYEQYF; DNA: TGTGCCAGCAGCTCGACAGGATACGAGCAGTACTTC
size: NA; V: TRBV9; D: NA; J: TRBJ1-2; CDR3: CASSGGRRTDGYTF; DNA: TGTGCCAGCAGCGGTGGACGGAGGACGGATGGCTACACCTTC
size: NA; V: TRBV5-6; D: NA; J: TRBJ2-7; CDR3: CASSSGVVQYF; DNA: TGTGCCAGCAGCTCCGGAGTGGTGCAGTACTTC
size: NA; V: TRBV7-3; D: NA; J: TRBJ2-1; CDR3: CASSPTLGVNEQFF; DNA: TGTGCCAGCAGCCCGACCCTCGGGGTCAATGAGCAGTTCTTC
size: NA; V: TRBV30; D: NA; J: TRBJ1-2; CDR3: CAWSLGRGGYTF; DNA: TGTGCCTGGAGTCTGGGAAGGGGTGGCTACACCTTC
size: NA; V: TRBV7-8; D: NA; J: TRBJ2-5; CDR3: CASSPVRVETQYF; DNA: TGTGCCAGCAGCCCAGTGCGGGTAGAGACCCAGTACTTC
size: NA; V: TRBV6-5; D: TRBD1; J: TRBJ2-3; CDR3: CASSYGQGTDTQYF; DNA: TGTGCCAGCAGCTATGGACAGGGCACAGATACGCAGTATTTT
size: NA; V: TRBV2; D: NA; J: TRBJ1-1; CDR3: CASSYRSTEAFF; DNA: TGTGCCAGCAGTTACAGGAGTACTGAAGCTTTCTTT
size: NA; V: TRBV18; D: NA; J: TRBJ1-2; CDR3: CASSPRQEDGYTF; DNA: TGTGCCAGCTCACCTAGACAGGAGGATGGCTACACCTTC
size: few; V: TRBV11-1; D: NA; J: TRBJ2-5; CDR3: CASRIGETQYF; DNA: TGTGCCAGCAGGATCGGAGAGACCCAGTACTTC
size: NA; V: TRBV19; D: TRBD1; J: TRBJ1-3; CDR3: CASRDRLYGNTIYF; DNA: TGTGCCAGCCGGGACAGGTTGTATGGAAACACCATATATTTT
size: NA; V: TRBV19; D: TRBD1; J: TRBJ1-5; CDR3: CASNLRTGTSGNQPQHF; DNA: TGTGCCAGTAACCTTCGGACAGGAACGTCTGGCAATCAGCCCCAGCATTTT
size: NA; V: TRBV7-2; D: NA; J: TRBJ2-1; CDR3: CASSLVGSASPNEQFF; DNA: TGTGCCAGCAGCTTAGTAGGGTCGGCTAGCCCCAATGAGCAGTTCTTC
size: NA; V: TRBV5-1; D: NA; J: TRBJ2-7; CDR3: CASSKDSHEQYF; DNA: TGCGCCAGCAGCAAGGACAGCCACGAGCAGTACTTC
size: NA; V: TRBV11-2; D: NA; J: TRBJ2-1; CDR3: CASSLGGDEQFF; DNA: TGTGCCAGCAGCTTAGGCGGGGATGAGCAGTTCTTC
size: NA; V: TRBV4-3; D: NA; J: TRBJ1-2; CDR3: CASSRTPGGAGYGYTF; DNA: TGCGCCAGCAGCCGAACCCCCGGGGGGGCCGGCTATGGCTACACCTTC
size: NA; V: TRBV2; D: TRBD1; J: TRBJ2-1; CDR3: CASSVDRGGYNEQFF; DNA: TGTGCCAGCAGCGTAGACAGGGGGGGTTACAATGAGCAGTTCTTC
size: NA; V: TRBV2; D: NA; J: TRBJ2-7; CDR3: CASIGTPPYEQYF; DNA: TGTGCCAGCATCGGGACACCGCCCTACGAGCAGTACTTC
size: NA; V: TRBV5-1; D: NA; J: TRBJ1-2; CDR3: CASSQDGGIYYGYTF; DNA: TGCGCCAGCAGCCAGGACGGGGGAATTTACTATGGCTACACCTTC
size: NA; V: TRBV19; D: NA; J: TRBJ1-3; CDR3: CASSIAAGPGNTIYF; DNA: TGTGCCAGTAGTATAGCAGCAGGTCCTGGAAACACCATATATTTT
size: NA; V: TRBV2; D: NA; J: TRBJ2-3; CDR3: CASSEDRTDTQYF; DNA: TGTGCCAGCAGCGAAGACAGAACAGATACGCAGTATTTT
size: NA; V: TRBV5-4; D: TRBD2; J: TRBJ2-3; CDR3: CASRGTSGADTQYF; DNA: TGTGCCAGCAGGGGGACTAGCGGGGCAGATACGCAGTATTTT
size: NA; V: TRBV11-3; D: TRBD2; J: TRBJ2-3; CDR3: CASSLEAGGPTDTQYF; DNA: TGTGCCAGCAGCTTAGAGGCGGGGGGCCCCACAGATACGCAGTATTTT
size: NA; V: TRBV18; D: NA; J: TRBJ1-2; CDR3: CASSPSREFYGYTF; DNA: TGTGCCAGCTCACCATCCCGGGAGTTCTATGGCTACACCTTC
size: NA; V: TRBV9; D: TRBD1; J: TRBJ1-1; CDR3: CASSATPGQGRPEAFF; DNA: TGTGCCAGCAGCGCAACGCCGGGACAGGGCAGGCCTGAAGCTTTCTTT
size: NA; V: TRBV5-1; D: NA; J: TRBJ1-2; CDR3: CASRRSESYGYTF; DNA: TGCGCCAGCAGACGCTCGGAGAGCTATGGCTACACCTTC
size: NA; V: TRBV6-5; D: TRBD1; J: TRBJ1-2; CDR3: CASRRNRGPYGYTF; DNA: TGTGCCAGCAGGCGAAACAGGGGGCCCTATGGCTACACCTTC
size: NA; V: TRBV27; D: TRBD1; J: TRBJ1-3; CDR3: CASSGTDEGNTIYF; DNA: TGTGCCAGCAGCGGGACAGACGAAGGAAACACCATATATTTT
size: NA; V: TRBV7-7; D: TRBD2; J: TRBJ2-5; CDR3: CASSFLPVRESQETQYF; DNA: TGTGCTAGCAGCTTCCTACCGGTGCGGGAGAGCCAAGAGACCCAGTACTTC